This T cell receptor beta chain was identified during a study of T cell clonality in common variable immunodeficiency. Study conclusions and caveats: Fewer TCRbeta clones were shared among CVID subjects than controls. CVID subjects showed higher TCRbeta clonality than healthy controls.

Sequenced by immunoSEQ multiplex PCR; TCRdb stores in-frame clones only, minus some. This sample comprises some 80,000 clones, none seen once only. Germline loops: CDR1 SGHAT, CDR2 FQNNGV. V was shortened by 2 bases and J by 2 bases, with 8 bases between the two germline ends. The CDR3 totals 14 residues. Caucasian heritage predominated among both patients and controls. This clone was counted at least ten times. Its target is not known. From the germline J gene comes the end of the CDR3, since the read stops 3 residues before it. The sequence derives from a person between 18 and 75 years old in good health. The chain is built from TRBV11-2 and TRBJ2-3; D might be TRBD1 (6 bases). Material for sequencing was peripheral blood mononuclear cells. CDR3 DNA (partial): TGTGCCAGCAGCTTACAGGGGCCCACAGATACG. Protein: CASSLQGPTDT. The CDR3 in full is CASSLQGPTDTQYF.